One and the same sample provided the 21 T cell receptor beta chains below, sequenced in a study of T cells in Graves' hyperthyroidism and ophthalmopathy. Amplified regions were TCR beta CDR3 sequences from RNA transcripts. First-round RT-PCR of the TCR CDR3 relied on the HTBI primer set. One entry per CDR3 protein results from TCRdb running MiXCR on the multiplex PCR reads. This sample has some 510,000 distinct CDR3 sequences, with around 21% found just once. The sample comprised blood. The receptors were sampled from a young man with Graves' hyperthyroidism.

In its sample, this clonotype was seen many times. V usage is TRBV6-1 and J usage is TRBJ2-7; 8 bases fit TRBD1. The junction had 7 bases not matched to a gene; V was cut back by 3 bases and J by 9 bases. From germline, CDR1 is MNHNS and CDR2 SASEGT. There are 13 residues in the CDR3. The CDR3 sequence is CASSDFGQGGQYF. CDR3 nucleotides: TGTGCCAGCAGTGACTTCGGACAGGGAGGGCAGTACTTC.

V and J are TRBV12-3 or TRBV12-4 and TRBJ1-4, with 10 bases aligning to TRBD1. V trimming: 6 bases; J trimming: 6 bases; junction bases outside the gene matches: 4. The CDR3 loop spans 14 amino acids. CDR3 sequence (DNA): TGTGCCAGCAGCTCGGGACAGGGGTATGAAAAACTGTTTTTT. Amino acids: CASSSGQGYEKLFF.

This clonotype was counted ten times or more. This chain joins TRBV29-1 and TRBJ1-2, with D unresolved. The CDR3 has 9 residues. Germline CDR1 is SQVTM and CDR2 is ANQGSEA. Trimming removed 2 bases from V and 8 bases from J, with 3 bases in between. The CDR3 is CSVELGYTF. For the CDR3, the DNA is TGCAGCGTTGAACTCGGCTACACCTTC.

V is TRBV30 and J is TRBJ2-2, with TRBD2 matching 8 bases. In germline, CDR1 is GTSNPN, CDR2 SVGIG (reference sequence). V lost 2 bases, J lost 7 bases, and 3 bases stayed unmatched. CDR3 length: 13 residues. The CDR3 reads CAWSPGGVGELFF. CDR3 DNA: TGTGCCTGGAGTCCCGGGGGGGTCGGGGAGCTGTTTTTT.

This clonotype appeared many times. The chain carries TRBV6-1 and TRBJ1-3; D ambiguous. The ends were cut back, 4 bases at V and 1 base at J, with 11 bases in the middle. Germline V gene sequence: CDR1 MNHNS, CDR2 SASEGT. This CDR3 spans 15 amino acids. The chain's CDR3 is CASSGGVTSGNTIYF. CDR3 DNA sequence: TGTGCCAGCAGTGGAGGAGTTACTTCTGGAAACACCATATATTTT.

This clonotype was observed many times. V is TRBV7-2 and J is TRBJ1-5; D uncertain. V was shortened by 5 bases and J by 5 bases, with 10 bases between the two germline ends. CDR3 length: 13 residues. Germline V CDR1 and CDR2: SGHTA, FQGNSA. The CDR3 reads CASSRYLDQPQHF. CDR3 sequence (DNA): TGTGCCAGCAGCCGTTATTTGGATCAGCCCCAGCATTTT.

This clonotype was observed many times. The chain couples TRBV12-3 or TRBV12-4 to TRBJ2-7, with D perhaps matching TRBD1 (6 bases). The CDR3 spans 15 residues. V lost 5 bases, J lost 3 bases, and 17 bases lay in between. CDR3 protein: CASSPTGTKHYEQYF. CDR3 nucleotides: TGTGCCAGCAGTCCAACCGGGACAAAGCACTACGAGCAGTACTTC.

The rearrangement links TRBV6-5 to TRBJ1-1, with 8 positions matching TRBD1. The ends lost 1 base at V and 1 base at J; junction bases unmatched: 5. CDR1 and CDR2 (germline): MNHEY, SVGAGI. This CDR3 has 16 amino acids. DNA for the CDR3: TGTGCCAGCAGTTACTTTTCCGGGACAGGGAACACTGAAGCTTTCTTT. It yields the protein CASSYFSGTGNTEAFF.

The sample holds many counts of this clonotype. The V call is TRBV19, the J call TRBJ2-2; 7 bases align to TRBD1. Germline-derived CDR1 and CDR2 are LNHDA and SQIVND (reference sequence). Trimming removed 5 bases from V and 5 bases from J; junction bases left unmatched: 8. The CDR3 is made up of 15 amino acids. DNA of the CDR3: TGTGCCAGTAGTCCGGGACAGTTCATAACCGGGGAGCTGTTTTTT. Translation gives CASSPGQFITGELFF. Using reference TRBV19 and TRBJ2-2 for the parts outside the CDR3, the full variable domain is DGGITQSPKYLFRKEGQNVTLSCEQNLNHDAMYWYRQDPGQGLRLIYYSQIVNDFQKGDIAEGYSVSREKKESFPLTVTSAQKNPTAFYLCASSPGQFITGELFFGEGSRLTVL.

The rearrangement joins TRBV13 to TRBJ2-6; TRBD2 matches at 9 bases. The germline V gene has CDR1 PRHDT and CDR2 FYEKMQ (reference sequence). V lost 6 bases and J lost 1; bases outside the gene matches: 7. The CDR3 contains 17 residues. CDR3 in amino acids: CASRREGATSGANVLTF. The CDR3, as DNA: TGTGCCAGCAGGCGGGAGGGGGCTACGTCTGGGGCCAACGTCCTGACTTTC.

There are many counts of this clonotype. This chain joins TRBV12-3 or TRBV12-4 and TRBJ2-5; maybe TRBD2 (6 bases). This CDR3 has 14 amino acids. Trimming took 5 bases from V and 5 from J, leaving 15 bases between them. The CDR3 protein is CASSPRLGGETQYF. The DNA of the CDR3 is TGTGCCAGCAGTCCCAGGCTTGGAGGGGAGACCCAGTACTTC.

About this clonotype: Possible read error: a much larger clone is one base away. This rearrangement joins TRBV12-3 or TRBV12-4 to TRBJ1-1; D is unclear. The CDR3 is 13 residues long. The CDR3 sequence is CASSLRVDTEACF. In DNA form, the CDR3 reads TGTGCCAGCAGTTTACGGGTAGACACTGAAGCTTGCTTT.

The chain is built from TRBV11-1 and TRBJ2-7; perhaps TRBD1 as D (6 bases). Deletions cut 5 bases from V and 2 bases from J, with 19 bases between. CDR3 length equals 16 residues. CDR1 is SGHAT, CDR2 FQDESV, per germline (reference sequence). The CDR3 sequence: CASSLLGAAQAYEQYF. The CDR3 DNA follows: TGTGCCAGCAGCCTTCTGGGGGCAGCGCAGGCCTACGAGCAGTACTTC.

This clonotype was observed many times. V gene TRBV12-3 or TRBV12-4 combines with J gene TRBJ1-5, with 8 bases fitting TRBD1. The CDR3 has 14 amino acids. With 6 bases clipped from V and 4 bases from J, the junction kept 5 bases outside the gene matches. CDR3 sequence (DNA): TGTGCCAGCAGGCCGGGACAGGTTAATCAGCCCCAGCATTTT. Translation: CASRPGQVNQPQHF.

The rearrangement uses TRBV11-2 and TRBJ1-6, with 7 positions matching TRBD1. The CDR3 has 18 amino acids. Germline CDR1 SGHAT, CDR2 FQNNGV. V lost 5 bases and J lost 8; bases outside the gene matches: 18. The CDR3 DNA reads TGTGCCAGCAGCCCCCGGGACAGCCGTCAGAGGGCTCATTCACCCCTCCACTTT. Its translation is CASSPRDSRQRAHSPLHF.

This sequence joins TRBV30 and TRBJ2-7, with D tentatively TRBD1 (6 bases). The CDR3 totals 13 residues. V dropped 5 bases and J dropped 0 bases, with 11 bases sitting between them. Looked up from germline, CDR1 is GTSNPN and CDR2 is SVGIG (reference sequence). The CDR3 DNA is TGTGCCTGGGCCCGGGACACCTCCTACGAGCAGTACTTC. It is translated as CAWARDTSYEQYF.

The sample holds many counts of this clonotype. The CDR3 spells CASSLERGPIGDEQYF. CDR3 DNA sequence: TGTGCCAGCAGTTTAGAAAGGGGCCCGATCGGGGACGAGCAGTACTTC. The chain recombines TRBV12-3 or TRBV12-4 with TRBJ2-7; TRBD1 or TRBD2 may be the D gene (5 bases each). V was cut by 1 base and J by 5 bases, with 18 bases left in between. The CDR3 consists of 16 residues.

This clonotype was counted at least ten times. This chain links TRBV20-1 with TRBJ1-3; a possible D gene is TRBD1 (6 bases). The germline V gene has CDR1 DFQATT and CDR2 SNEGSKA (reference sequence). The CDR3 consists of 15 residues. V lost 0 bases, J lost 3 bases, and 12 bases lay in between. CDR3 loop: CSARDQKGGGNTIYF. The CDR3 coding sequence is TGCAGTGCTAGAGATCAGAAAGGGGGTGGAAACACCATATATTTT.

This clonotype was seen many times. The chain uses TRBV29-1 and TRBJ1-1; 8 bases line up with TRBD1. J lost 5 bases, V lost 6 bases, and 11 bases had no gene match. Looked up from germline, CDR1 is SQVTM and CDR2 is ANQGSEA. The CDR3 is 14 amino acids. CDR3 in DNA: TGCAGCGTCGGAATCCAGGGGGCTCAGACTGAAGCTTTCTTT. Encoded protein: CSVGIQGAQTEAFF.

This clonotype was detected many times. The CDR3 protein is CATSLGQGNQPQHF. The CDR3 coding sequence is TGTGCCACCAGCCTTGGACAGGGAAATCAGCCCCAGCATTTT. This chain uses TRBV15 with TRBJ1-5, with 8 positions matching TRBD1. This CDR3 has 14 residues. With V trimmed by 5 bases and J by 4 bases, 4 bases remained unmatched. The germline CDR1 and CDR2 sequences are LNHNV and YYDKDF (reference sequence).

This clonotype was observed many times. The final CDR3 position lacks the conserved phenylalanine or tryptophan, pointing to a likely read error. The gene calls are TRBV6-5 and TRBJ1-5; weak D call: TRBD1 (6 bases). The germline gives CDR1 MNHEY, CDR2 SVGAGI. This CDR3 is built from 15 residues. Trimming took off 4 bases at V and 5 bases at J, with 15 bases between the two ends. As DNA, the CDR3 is TGTGCCAGCAGTTTACCGGGGTCAGGGGATCAGCCCCAGCATCTT. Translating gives CASSLPGSGDQPQHL.